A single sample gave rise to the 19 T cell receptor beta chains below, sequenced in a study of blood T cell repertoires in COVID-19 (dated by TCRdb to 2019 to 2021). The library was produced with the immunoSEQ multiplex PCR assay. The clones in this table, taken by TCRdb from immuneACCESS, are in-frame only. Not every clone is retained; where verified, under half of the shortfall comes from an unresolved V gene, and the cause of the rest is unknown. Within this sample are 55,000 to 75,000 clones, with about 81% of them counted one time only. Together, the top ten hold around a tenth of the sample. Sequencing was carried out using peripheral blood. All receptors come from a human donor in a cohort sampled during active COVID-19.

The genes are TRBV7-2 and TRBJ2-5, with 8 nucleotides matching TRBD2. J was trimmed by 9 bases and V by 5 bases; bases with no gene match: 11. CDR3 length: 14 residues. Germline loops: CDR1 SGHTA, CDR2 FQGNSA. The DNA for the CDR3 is TGTGCCAGCAGCGAAACTAGCGGTCATTCGGCCCAGTACTTC. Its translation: CASSETSGHSAQYF.

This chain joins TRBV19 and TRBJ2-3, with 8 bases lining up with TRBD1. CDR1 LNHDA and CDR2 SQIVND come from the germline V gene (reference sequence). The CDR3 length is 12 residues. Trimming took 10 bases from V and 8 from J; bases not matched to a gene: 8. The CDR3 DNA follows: TGTGCCACCAGGACAGGGTCGGGTACGCAGTATTTT. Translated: CATRTGSGTQYF.

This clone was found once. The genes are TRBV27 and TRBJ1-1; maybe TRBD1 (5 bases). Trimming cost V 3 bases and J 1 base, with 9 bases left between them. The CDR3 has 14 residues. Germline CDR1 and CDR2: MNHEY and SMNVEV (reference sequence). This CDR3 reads CASSFDGGNTEAFF. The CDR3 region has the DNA TGTGCCAGCAGTTTCGACGGGGGGAACACTGAAGCTTTCTTT.

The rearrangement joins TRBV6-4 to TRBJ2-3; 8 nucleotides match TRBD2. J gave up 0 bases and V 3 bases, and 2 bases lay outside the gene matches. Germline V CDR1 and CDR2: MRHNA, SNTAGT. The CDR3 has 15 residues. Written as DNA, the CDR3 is TGTGCCAGCAGTGAGGCTAGCGGGAGCACAGATACGCAGTATTTT. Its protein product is CASSEASGSTDTQYF.

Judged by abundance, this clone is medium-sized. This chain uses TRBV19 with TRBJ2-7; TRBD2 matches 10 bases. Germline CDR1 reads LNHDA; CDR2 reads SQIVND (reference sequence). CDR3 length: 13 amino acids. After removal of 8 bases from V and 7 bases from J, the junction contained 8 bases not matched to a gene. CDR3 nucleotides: TGTGCCAGTGCAGCGGGAGGGCCGGGGGAGCAGTACTTC. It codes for CASAAGGPGEQYF.

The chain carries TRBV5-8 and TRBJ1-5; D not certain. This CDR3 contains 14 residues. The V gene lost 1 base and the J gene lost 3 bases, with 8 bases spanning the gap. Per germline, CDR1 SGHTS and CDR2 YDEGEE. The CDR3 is CASSLFQANQPQHF. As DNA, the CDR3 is TGTGCCAGCAGCTTGTTCCAGGCCAATCAGCCCCAGCATTTT.

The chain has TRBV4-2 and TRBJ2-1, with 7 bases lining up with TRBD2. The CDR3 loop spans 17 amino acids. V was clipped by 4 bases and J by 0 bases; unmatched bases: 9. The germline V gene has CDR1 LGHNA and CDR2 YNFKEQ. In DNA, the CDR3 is TGTGCCAGCAGCCCCCGTGTGGGCGGGAGCTCCTACAATGAGCAGTTCTTC. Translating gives CASSPRVGGSSYNEQFF.

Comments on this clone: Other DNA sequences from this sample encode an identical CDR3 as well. Here the CDR3 reads CASSSDSYEQYF. The CDR3 DNA sequence: TGTGCCAGCAGTTCAGATTCCTACGAGCAGTACTTC. The chain carries TRBV12-3 or TRBV12-4 and TRBJ2-7; D uncertain. This CDR3 has 12 residues. V lost 4 bases, J lost 1 base, and 5 bases lay in between.

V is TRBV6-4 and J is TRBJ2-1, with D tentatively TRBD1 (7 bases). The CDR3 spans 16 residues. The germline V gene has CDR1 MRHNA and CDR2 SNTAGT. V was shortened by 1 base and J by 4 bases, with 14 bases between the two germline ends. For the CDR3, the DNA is TGTGCCAGCAGTGACTTCTGGACAGGACTATACAATGAGCAGTTCTTC. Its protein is CASSDFWTGLYNEQFF.

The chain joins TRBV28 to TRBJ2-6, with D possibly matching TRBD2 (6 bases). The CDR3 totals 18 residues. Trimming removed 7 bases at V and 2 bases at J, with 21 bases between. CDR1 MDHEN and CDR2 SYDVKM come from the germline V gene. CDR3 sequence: CASKPLGGSIPGANVLTF. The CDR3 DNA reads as TGTGCCAGCAAACCCCTAGGAGGGAGTATCCCTGGGGCCAACGTCCTGACTTTC.

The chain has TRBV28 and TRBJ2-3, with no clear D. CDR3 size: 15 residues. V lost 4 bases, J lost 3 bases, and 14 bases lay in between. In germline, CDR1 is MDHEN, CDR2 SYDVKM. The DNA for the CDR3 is TGTGCCAGCAGTTCCCATATCCTCACTACAGATACGCAGTATTTT. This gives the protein CASSSHILTTDTQYF.

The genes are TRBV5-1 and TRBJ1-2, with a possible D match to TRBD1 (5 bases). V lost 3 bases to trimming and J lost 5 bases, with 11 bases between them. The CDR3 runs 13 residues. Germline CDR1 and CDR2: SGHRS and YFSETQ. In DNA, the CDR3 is TGCGCCAGCAGCTCGACAGCCCGTTATGGCTACACCTTC. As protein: CASSSTARYGYTF.

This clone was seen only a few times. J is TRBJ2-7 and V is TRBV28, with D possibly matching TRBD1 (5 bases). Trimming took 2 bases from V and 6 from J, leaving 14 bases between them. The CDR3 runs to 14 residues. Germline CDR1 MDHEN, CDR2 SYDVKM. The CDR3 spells CASSLRSTVGEQYF. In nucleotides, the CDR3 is TGTGCCAGCAGTTTACGGTCGACAGTTGGCGAGCAGTACTTC.

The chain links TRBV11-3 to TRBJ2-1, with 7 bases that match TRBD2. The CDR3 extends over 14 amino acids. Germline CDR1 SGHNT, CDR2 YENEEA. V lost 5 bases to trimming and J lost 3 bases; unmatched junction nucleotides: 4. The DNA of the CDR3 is TGTGCCAGCAGCCCATCTAGCGGCTACAATGAGCAGTTCTTC. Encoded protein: CASSPSSGYNEQFF.

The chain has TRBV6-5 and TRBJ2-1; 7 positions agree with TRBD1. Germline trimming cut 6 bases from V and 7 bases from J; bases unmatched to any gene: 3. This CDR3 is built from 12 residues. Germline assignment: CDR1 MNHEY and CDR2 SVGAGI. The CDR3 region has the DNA TGTGCCAGCAGGCCCAGGGGGAATGAGCAGTTCTTC. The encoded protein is CASRPRGNEQFF.

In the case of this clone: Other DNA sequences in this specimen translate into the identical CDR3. This CDR3 is CASSLGQGYEQYF. In DNA form, the CDR3 reads TGTGCCAGCAGTTTGGGGCAGGGCTACGAGCAGTACTTC. The chain has TRBV12-3 or TRBV12-4 and TRBJ2-7; D is possibly TRBD1 (5 bases). CDR3 length: 13 residues. V lost 3 bases to trimming and J lost 3 bases, with 9 bases between them.

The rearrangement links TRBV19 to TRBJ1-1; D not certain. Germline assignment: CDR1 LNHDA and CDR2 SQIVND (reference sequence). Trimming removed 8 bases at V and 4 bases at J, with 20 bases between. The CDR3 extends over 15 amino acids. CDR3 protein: CASATPGRLGTEAFF. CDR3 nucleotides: TGTGCCAGTGCAACCCCAGGCAGGCTCGGCACTGAAGCTTTCTTT.

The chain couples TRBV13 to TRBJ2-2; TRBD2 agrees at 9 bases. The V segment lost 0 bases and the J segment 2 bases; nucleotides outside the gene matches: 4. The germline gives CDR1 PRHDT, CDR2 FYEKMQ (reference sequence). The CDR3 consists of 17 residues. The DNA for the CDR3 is TGTGCCAGCAGCTTAGGGCTAGCGGGAAGCAACACCGGGGAGCTGTTTTTT. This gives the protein CASSLGLAGSNTGELFF. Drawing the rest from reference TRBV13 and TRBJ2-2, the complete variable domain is AAGVIQSPRHLIKEKRETATLKCYPIPRHDTVYWYQQGPGQDPQFLISFYEKMQSDKGSIPDRFSAQQFSDYHSELNMSSLELGDSALYFCASSLGLAGSNTGELFFGEGSRLTVL.

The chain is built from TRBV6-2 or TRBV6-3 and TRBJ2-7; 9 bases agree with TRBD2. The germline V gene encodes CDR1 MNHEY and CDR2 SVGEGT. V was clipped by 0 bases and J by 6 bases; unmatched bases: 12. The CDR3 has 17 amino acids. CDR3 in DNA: TGTGCCAGCAGTTACTCAGTAGGGGCGGGAGGGCCGGGCGAGCAGTACTTC. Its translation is CASSYSVGAGGPGEQYF.